This passage covers 21 T cell receptor beta chains from one sample sequenced in a study of quantifying T cell responses using KT2 cells. Study as a whole: Reverse transcription used primers in the TCR alpha and beta constant regions.

The cDNA 3' end received a ligated oligonucleotide with a UMI. First-round PCR used 4 to 5 cycles and beta primers RC1.1 and RC1.2 covering TRBC1 and TRBC2. TCRdb called the UMI-ligation and nested PCR reads again in MiXCR, with one record for every CDR3 protein. The data hold tens of thousands of distinct CDR3 sequences, with more than 9% observed a single time. The sequenced material came from PBMCs spiked with cells of the T cell clone KT2. These receptors originate from a human donor.

This chain's CDR3 is CACFEGAGGLNTGELFF. The CDR3 coding sequence is TGTGCCTGCTTCGAGGGGGCGGGGGGTCTTAACACCGGGGAGCTGTTTTTT. The V call is TRBV30, the J call TRBJ2-2; tentative D call: TRBD2 (8 bases). The CDR3 consists of 17 residues. The germline V gene has CDR1 GTSNPN and CDR2 SVGIG (reference sequence). V was clipped by 6 bases and J by 2 bases, with 22 bases between them. Full variable domain (missing parts from reference TRBV30 and TRBJ2-2): SQTIHQWPATLVQPVGSPLSLECTVEGTSNPNLYWYRQAAGRGLQLLFYSVGIGQISSEVPQNLSASRPQDRQFILSSKKLLLSDSGFYLCACFEGAGGLNTGELFFGEGSRLTVL.

This clonotype has at least ten counts. The J gene is TRBJ1-1, the V gene TRBV5-1; 9 nucleotides align to TRBD1. CDR1 is SGHRS, CDR2 YFSETQ, per germline. V was pared by 4 bases and J by 9 bases, with 13 bases of the junction left unmatched. The CDR3 loop spans 15 amino acids. DNA of the CDR3: TGCGCCAGCAGCAGGGAGACCGGACAGGGGAGTCAAGCTTTCTTT. Amino acids: CASSRETGQGSQAFF.

The chain employs TRBV7-9 and TRBJ2-7, with TRBD1 matching over 7 bases. J gave up 5 bases and V 6 bases, and 7 bases lay outside the gene matches. Per germline, CDR1 SEHNR and CDR2 FQNEAQ (reference sequence). This CDR3 has 13 residues. Here the CDR3 DNA reads TGTGCCAGCAGTTTTACAGGGGTCCACGAGCAGTACTTC. Amino acids: CASSFTGVHEQYF.

This clonotype has only a few counts. This sequence joins TRBV6-6 and TRBJ2-7; TRBD1 agrees at 7 bases. Unmatched junction bases numbered 6, after V lost 4 bases and J lost 3 bases. Germline CDR1 reads MNHNY; CDR2 reads SVGAGI (reference sequence). This CDR3 is built from 14 residues. CDR3 in DNA: TGTGCCAGCAGTTCCCGGACAGGACTCTACGAGCAGTACTTC. Translated, it gives CASSSRTGLYEQYF.

This clonotype was found a few times. J is TRBJ1-2 and V is TRBV5-1; D not certain. The V gene lost 0 bases and the J gene lost 4 bases, with 13 bases spanning the gap. CDR1 is SGHRS, CDR2 YFSETQ, per germline. The CDR3 loop spans 15 amino acids. The CDR3 DNA follows: TGCGCCAGCAGCTTGGATGGCGAGAAAATCTATGGCTACACCTTC. Protein sequence: CASSLDGEKIYGYTF.

The table lists this clonotype with a few counts. The chain carries TRBV27 and TRBJ2-7, with D perhaps matching TRBD2 (6 bases). The CDR3 consists of 15 residues. V shed 4 bases and J shed 1 base, with 14 bases lying between them. Germline V gene data show CDR1 as MNHEY and CDR2 as SMNVEV (reference sequence). CDR3 in amino acids: CASSWEGSGSYEQYF. The CDR3 coding sequence is TGTGCCAGCAGTTGGGAAGGTAGCGGTTCCTACGAGCAGTACTTC.

On this clonotype: Since a much larger clone is just one base distant, this may be a read error. V and J are TRBV20-1 and TRBJ2-5, with 8 bases lining up with TRBD2. Germline values: CDR1 DFQATT, CDR2 SNEGSKA (reference sequence). V lost 1 base and J lost 5; bases outside the gene matches: 15. The CDR3 consists of 17 residues. The CDR3 DNA is TGCAGTGCTAGAGCCCACGTGGGAGCGGGGGTATGTGAGACCCAGTACTTC. Its translation is CSARAHVGAGVCETQYF.

Within the sample, this clonotype is medium-sized. The chain combines TRBV24-1 with TRBJ2-1, with D hard to call. CDR3 length: 14 residues. The V end was cut by 0 bases, the J end by 7 bases, with 9 bases between. Germline V gene sequence: CDR1 KGHDR, CDR2 SFDVKD. In DNA, the CDR3 is TGTGCCACCAGTGATTTGTTGCTGCCTAATGAGCAGTTCTTC. Translated, it gives CATSDLLLPNEQFF.

In this sample, this clonotype turned up many times. The CDR3, as DNA: TGTGCCAGCAGTCCCGGGACTAGCACCACAGATACGCAGTATTTT. It encodes CASSPGTSTTDTQYF. The V gene is TRBV6-2 or TRBV6-3, the J gene TRBJ2-3; the match to TRBD2 covers 9 bases. CDR1 is MNHEY, CDR2 SVGEGT, per germline. V dropped 5 bases and J dropped 2; count of bases not matched to a gene: 5. This CDR3 has 15 amino acids.

This clonotype was picked up a small number of times. This chain connects TRBV6-5 to TRBJ2-5, with 9 bases lining up with TRBD2. The trim removed 6 bases at V and 7 bases at J, leaving 12 bases unmatched. The CDR3 runs 15 residues. Looked up from germline, CDR1 is MNHEY and CDR2 is SVGAGI. Written as DNA, the CDR3 is TGTGCCAGCAGACGGGCGGGAGGGCCATTTGGGACCCAGTACTTC. This codes for CASRRAGGPFGTQYF.

The gene calls are TRBV2 and TRBJ1-5; tentative D call: TRBD1 (6 bases). V lost 4 bases to trimming and J lost 1 base, with 14 bases between them. This CDR3 region has 16 residues. Germline CDR1 and CDR2: SNHLY and FYNNEI. The CDR3 DNA is TGTGCCAGCAGTGGGGGCGGGGGCTTGAGCAATCAGCCCCAGCATTTT. This translates into CASSGGGGLSNQPQHF. The complete variable domain, with remaining parts taken from reference TRBV2 and TRBJ1-5, reads EPEVTQTPSHQVTQMGQEVILRCVPISNHLYFYWYRQILGQKVEFLVSFYNNEISEKSEIFDDQFSVERPDGSNFTLKIRSTKLEDSAMYFCASSGGGGLSNQPQHFGDGTRLSIL.

At least ten counts were recorded for this clonotype. The chain employs TRBV7-9 and TRBJ2-1; 7 bases line up with TRBD2. The junction had 11 bases not matched to a gene; V was cut back by 3 bases and J by 0 bases. The CDR3 is 18 amino acids. Germline V gene data show CDR1 as SEHNR and CDR2 as FQNEAQ (reference sequence). The CDR3 reads CASSFAPRRESSYNEQFF. DNA for the CDR3: TGTGCCAGCAGCTTTGCCCCACGGCGGGAGAGCTCCTACAATGAGCAGTTCTTC.

To note about this clonotype: The junction departs from germline at one end; a sequencing error may be responsible. This rearrangement joins TRBV11-3 to TRBJ2-1, with no clear D. The V gene's germline CDR1 is SGHNT and CDR2 YENEEA. This CDR3 is built from 15 residues. CDR3 in amino acids: CASSVDRPRYNEQFF. The CDR3 DNA sequence: TGTGCCAGCAGCGTAGACCGCCCGAGGTACAATGAGCAGTTCTTC. The full variable domain, completed using reference TRBV11-3 and TRBJ2-1, is EAGVVQSPRYKIIEKKQPVAFWCNPISGHNTLYWYLQNLGQGPELLIRYENEEAVDDSQLPKDRFSAERLKGVDSTLKIQPAELGDSAVYLCASSVDRPRYNEQFFGPGTRLTVL.

This clonotype appeared many times. The chain has TRBV3-1 and TRBJ2-2; D may match TRBD1 or TRBD2 (5 bases each). V was pared by 4 bases and J by 6 bases, with 15 bases between. The CDR3 consists of 15 residues. Germline V CDR1 and CDR2: LGHDT, YNNKEL (reference sequence). This CDR3 is CASSLGTWDAGELFF. The CDR3 DNA is TGTGCCAGCAGCCTCGGGACCTGGGACGCCGGGGAGCTGTTTTTT.

The rearrangement links TRBV24-1 to TRBJ2-2, with D maybe TRBD1 (6 bases). The CDR3 has 15 amino acids. Germline V CDR1 and CDR2: KGHDR, SFDVKD. The ends were cut back, 9 bases at V and 5 bases at J, with 18 bases in the middle. The CDR3 DNA sequence: TGTGCCACCGGGCCAGGGGCGGGTTTGACCGGGGAGCTGTTTTTT. It codes for CATGPGAGLTGELFF.

The DNA of the CDR3 is TGTGCCAGCAGCCAAGACGCGGGGGGGCTGTTTGTTGAGCAGTTCTTC. Protein product: CASSQDAGGLFVEQFF. The chain carries TRBV14 and TRBJ2-1, with 9 nucleotides matching TRBD2. The CDR3 has 16 residues. Per germline, CDR1 SGHDN and CDR2 FVKESK. Unmatched junction bases numbered 9, after V lost 0 bases and J lost 9 bases.

This clonotype turned up a few times. This rearrangement joins TRBV2 to TRBJ1-6; D perhaps matches TRBD1 (6 bases). V was trimmed by 6 bases and J by 14 bases, leaving 17 bases between them. Germline CDR1 SNHLY, CDR2 FYNNEI. This CDR3 comprises 13 residues. The CDR3 spells CASRDWTEEALHF. CDR3 sequence (DNA): TGTGCCAGCAGGGATTGGACAGAGGAGGCCCTCCACTTT.

V gene TRBV29-1 combines with J gene TRBJ1-1; D not resolved. The CDR3 covers 14 residues. V lost 4 bases and J lost 3, with 15 bases in between. Germline V gene data show CDR1 as SQVTM and CDR2 as ANQGSEA. In DNA, the CDR3 is TGCAGCGTTGTTGTCGGGTCTGGGGACACTGAAGCTTTCTTT. This translates into CSVVVGSGDTEAFF.

The rearrangement uses TRBV20-1 and TRBJ1-1, with TRBD1 matching 9 bases. V trimming: 3 bases; J trimming: 5 bases; junction bases outside the gene matches: 4. The CDR3 consists of 13 residues. The germline gives CDR1 DFQATT, CDR2 SNEGSKA (reference sequence). The CDR3 protein is CSASGTGWTEAFF. The CDR3 region has the DNA TGCAGTGCTAGCGGGACAGGGTGGACTGAAGCTTTCTTT.

This clonotype was seen many times. This rearrangement joins TRBV20-1 to TRBJ2-3; D tentatively fits TRBD1 or TRBD2 (5 bases each). This CDR3 contains 13 residues. Germline assignment: CDR1 DFQATT and CDR2 SNEGSKA (reference sequence). The germline V and J ends were trimmed by 5 bases and 2 bases, with 11 bases remaining between them. The CDR3 DNA follows: TGCAGTGCTGCCGGGACCTACACAGATACGCAGTATTTT. Residues: CSAAGTYTDTQYF.

This clonotype was picked up a small number of times. The chain has TRBV20-1 and TRBJ2-5; 11 bases line up with TRBD2. The CDR3 totals 16 residues. J lost 2 bases, V lost 6 bases, and 11 bases had no gene match. Germline V gene data show CDR1 as DFQATT and CDR2 as SNEGSKA (reference sequence). The chain's CDR3 is CSAKDLAGGGQETQYF. As DNA, the CDR3 is TGCAGTGCCAAAGATTTAGCGGGAGGGGGTCAAGAGACCCAGTACTTC.